Included here is one T cell receptor beta chain sequence, with context. Original processing notes: Estimation of nucleated cell counts relied on the amplification of reference gene primers. Method: immunoSEQ multiplex PCR; TCRdb's copy keeps in-frame clones and lacks some. The DNA gave D and trimming, while V, J and clone size come from that table. The table lists approximately 24,000 clones, 80% to 95% of them singletons. The data stem from a study of blood T cell repertoires in COVID-19. Study-wide background: Acute-phase and convalescent COVID-19 samples originated in the United States, Italy and Spain. PBMCs, B-cell-depleted T cells, or T cells were the source of the cDNA or gDNA that made up the material.

This sequence originates from a human donor in a cohort sampled during active COVID-19. Material for sequencing was peripheral blood.

The CDR3 region is CASSPGSGDYGYTF. Written as DNA, the CDR3 is TGCGCCAGCAGCCCAGGTTCCGGGGATTATGGCTACACCTTC. The V gene is TRBV5-1, the J gene TRBJ1-2; D call uncertain. V shed 4 bases and J shed 5 bases, with 15 bases lying between them. Germline values: CDR1 SGHRS, CDR2 YFSETQ. This CDR3 contains 14 residues.